The T cell receptor beta chain described here comes from a study of blood T cell repertoires in COVID-19. The assay was immunoSEQ multiplex PCR, and TCRdb's table has in-frame clones only and misses some. This sample has about 250,000 clones, with just under 85% found just once. The germline gives CDR1 GTSNPN, CDR2 SVGIG (reference sequence). V lost 2 bases and J lost 8, with 12 bases in between. This CDR3 comprises 12 residues. The sample consisted of peripheral blood. The chain couples TRBV30 to TRBJ1-2; a possible D gene is TRBD1 (5 bases). The sequence was obtained from an elderly man with acute or convalescent COVID-19. The CDR3 here is CAWSPGGGGYTF. The CDR3 coding sequence is TGTGCCTGGAGTCCTGGGGGGGGAGGCTACACCTTC.